The 4 T cell receptor beta chains in this list originate from one sample, sequenced in a study of T cell responses to AZD1222 COVID-19 vaccine. TCRdb's table, derived via immunoSEQ multiplex PCR, lists solely in-frame clones and lacks some. The sample contains 95,000 or so clones, around nine tenths of which appear only once. Material: peripheral blood, obtained on day 0 of MenACWY control vaccination. All receptors come from an adult in good health.

The chain has TRBV28 and TRBJ2-5, with TRBD1 identical over 7 bases. This CDR3 is 15 amino acids long. V lost 2 bases, J lost 4 bases, and 7 bases stayed unmatched. The V gene's germline CDR1 is MDHEN and CDR2 SYDVKM. CDR3 sequence: CASSLQRAGGETQYF. As DNA, the CDR3 is TGTGCCAGCAGTTTACAACGGGCAGGGGGAGAGACCCAGTACTTC.

The V and J genes are TRBV5-4 and TRBJ2-5, with a possible D match to TRBD2 (6 bases). Trimming removed 3 bases at V and 3 bases at J, with 21 bases between. Germline V lookup: CDR1 SGHNT, CDR2 YYREEE (reference sequence). The CDR3 runs to 17 residues. CDR3: CASSSGPTRRLEETQYF. CDR3 bases: TGTGCCAGCAGCTCCGGCCCGACTAGGAGGCTTGAAGAGACCCAGTACTTC.

Details on this clone: At the DNA level, this CDR3 is encoded by other sequences in the same sample as well. This chain joins TRBV7-9 and TRBJ1-3; D unclear. CDR1 and CDR2 (germline): SEHNR, FQNEAQ (reference sequence). V shed 5 bases and J shed 0 bases, with 8 bases lying between them. The CDR3 is 14 residues long. The CDR3 nucleotides are TGTGCCAGCAGCCCTGACATCTCTGGAAACACCATATATTTT. It is translated as CASSPDISGNTIYF.

This chain connects TRBV9 to TRBJ2-1; either TRBD1 or TRBD2 may supply D (6 bases each). This CDR3 has 13 amino acids. The V end was cut by 2 bases, the J end by 7 bases, with 10 bases between. Germline-derived CDR1 and CDR2 are SGDLS and YYNGEE. Here the CDR3 DNA reads TGTGCCAGCAGCGTGCAGGGGACTAATGAGCAGTTCTTC. Residues: CASSVQGTNEQFF. Full variable domain (remainder filled in from reference TRBV9 and TRBJ2-1): DSGVTQTPKHLITATGQRVTLRCSPRSGDLSVYWYQQSLDQGLQFLIQYYNGEERAKGNILERFSAQQFPDLHSELNLSSLELGDSALYFCASSVQGTNEQFFGPGTRLTVL.